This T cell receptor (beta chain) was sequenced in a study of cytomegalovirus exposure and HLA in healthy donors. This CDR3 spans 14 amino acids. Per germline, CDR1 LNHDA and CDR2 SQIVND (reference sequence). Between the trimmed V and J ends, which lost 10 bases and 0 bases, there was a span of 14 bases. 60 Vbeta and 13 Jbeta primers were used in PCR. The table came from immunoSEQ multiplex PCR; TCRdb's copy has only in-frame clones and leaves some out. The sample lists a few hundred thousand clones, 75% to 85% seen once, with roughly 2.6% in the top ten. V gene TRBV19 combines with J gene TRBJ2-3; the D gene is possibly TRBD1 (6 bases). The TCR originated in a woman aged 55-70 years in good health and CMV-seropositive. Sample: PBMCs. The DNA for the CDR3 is TGTGCCACCCAGCAGGGGCTTAGCACAGATACGCAGTATTTT. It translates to CATQQGLSTDTQYF.